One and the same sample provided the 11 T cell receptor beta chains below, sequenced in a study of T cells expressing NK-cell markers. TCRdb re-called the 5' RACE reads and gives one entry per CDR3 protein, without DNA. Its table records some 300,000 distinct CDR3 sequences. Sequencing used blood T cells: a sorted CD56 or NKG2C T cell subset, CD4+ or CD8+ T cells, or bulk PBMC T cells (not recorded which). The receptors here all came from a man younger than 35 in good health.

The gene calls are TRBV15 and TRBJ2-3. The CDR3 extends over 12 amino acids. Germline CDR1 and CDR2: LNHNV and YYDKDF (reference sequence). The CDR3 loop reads CATGSYTDTQYF.

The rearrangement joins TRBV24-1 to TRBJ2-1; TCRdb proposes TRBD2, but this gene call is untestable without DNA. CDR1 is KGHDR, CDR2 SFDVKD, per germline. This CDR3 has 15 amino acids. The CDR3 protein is CATSPKREPNNEQFF.

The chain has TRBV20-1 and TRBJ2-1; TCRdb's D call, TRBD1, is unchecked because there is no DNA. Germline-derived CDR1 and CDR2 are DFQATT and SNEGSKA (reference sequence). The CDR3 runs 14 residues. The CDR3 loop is CSASPTGTFVQQFF.

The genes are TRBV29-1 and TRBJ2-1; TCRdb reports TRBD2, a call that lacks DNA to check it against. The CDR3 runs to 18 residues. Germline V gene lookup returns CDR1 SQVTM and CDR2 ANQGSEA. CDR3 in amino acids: CSVVSSGRAGKTSREQFF.

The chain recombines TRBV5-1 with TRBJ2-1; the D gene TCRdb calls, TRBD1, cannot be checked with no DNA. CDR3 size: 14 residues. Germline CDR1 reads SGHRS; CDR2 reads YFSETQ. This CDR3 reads CASSRFPGNNEQFF.

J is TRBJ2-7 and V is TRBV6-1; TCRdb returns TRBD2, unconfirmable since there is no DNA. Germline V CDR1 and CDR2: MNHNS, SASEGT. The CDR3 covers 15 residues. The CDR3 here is CASSAGGGGSYEQYF.

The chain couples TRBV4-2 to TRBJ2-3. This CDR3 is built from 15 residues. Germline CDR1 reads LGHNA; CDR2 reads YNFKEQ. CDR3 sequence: CASSPRVVNSDTQYF.

The CDR3 here is CASSFRQQNEKLFF. The chain joins TRBV12-3 or TRBV12-4 to TRBJ1-4; as DNA is missing, the TRBD1 call by TCRdb cannot be tested. The CDR3 runs to 14 residues.

This CDR3 reads CASSARTSGGSYNEQFF. This chain connects TRBV9 to TRBJ2-1; with no DNA, the TCRdb D assignment of TRBD2 cannot be verified. The length of the CDR3 is 17 residues. CDR1 and CDR2 from the germline V gene are SGDLS and YYNGEE.

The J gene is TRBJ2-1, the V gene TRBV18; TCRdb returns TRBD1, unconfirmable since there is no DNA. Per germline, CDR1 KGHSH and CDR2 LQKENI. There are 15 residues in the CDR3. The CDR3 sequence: CASSPVTGDYNEQFF.

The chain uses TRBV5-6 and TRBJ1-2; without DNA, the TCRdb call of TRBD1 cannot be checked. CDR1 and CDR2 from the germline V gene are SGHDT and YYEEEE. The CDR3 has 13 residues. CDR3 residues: CASRAGTGRGYTF. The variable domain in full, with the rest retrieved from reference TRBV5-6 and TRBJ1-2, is DAGVTQSPTHLIKTRGQQVTLRCSPKSGHDTVSWYQQALGQGPQFIFQYYEEEERQRGNFPDRFSGHQFPNYSSELNVNALLLGDSALYLCASRAGTGRGYTFGSGTRLTVV.